This is a list of T cell receptor beta chains from one sample in a study of T cells in localized non-small cell lung cancer. The data were produced by immunoSEQ multiplex PCR, yet TCRdb's version contains in-frame clones alone and is incomplete. The repertoire has about 92,000 clones, roughly 93% of them found once; the top ten carry about 4%. Specimen: PBMCs, collected before any cancer treatment. The receptors originated from a woman between 35 and 75 years old with stage II squamous cell lung carcinoma. Both conserved end residues are trimmed from each CDR3.

V	J	length	CDR3
TRBV5-8	TRBJ1-5	16	ASSLALTGFASNQPQH
TRBV6-1	TRBJ1-5	11	ASSTVSNQPQH
TRBV6-1	TRBJ1-5	11	ASSLEVNQPQH
TRBV7-8	TRBJ2-7	12	ASSPGTATYEQY
TRBV9	TRBJ1-1	12	ASSAVGQGTEAF
TRBV7-8	TRBJ2-3	17	ASSFGARGRRLGTDTQY
TRBV5-1	TRBJ2-2	13	ASSFKGGDTGELF
TRBV5-4	TRBJ2-1	14	ASRQGGGDPYNEQF
TRBV7-7	TRBJ2-2	12	ASSLAGSTGELF
TRBV19	TRBJ1-5	12	ASSIRQAYQPQH
TRBV30	TRBJ1-4	13	AWSGQGGRHEKLF
TRBV7-8	TRBJ2-7	14	ASSLSDPGNSYEQY
TRBV5-8	TRBJ1-6	12	ASSLGQGISPLH
TRBV4-2	TRBJ2-7	13	ASSQDVGTDYEQY
TRBV10-3	TRBJ2-2	15	AISGLAGSANTGELF
TRBV19	TRBJ2-7	13	ASSQLAGGTYEQY
TRBV14	TRBJ2-1	16	ASSPSMTGTPSPNEQF
TRBV10-1	TRBJ2-2	13	ASSPGQPGFGELF
TRBV14	TRBJ1-2	11	ASSQAGIYGYT
TRBV5-4	TRBJ2-7	12	ASSWEDRVYEQY
TRBV4-1	TRBJ1-6	10	ASSERGDPLH
TRBV7-8	TRBJ1-4	18	ASSLFSRRKGSATNEKLF
TRBV4-1	TRBJ2-3	13	ASSQDWTPGDTQY
TRBV19	TRBJ2-7	12	ASSIPGQVNEQY
TRBV6-5	TRBJ1-3	14	ASSYSGQLVGNTIY
TRBV6-6	TRBJ2-7	9	ASTGGGEQY
TRBV27	TRBJ1-1	12	ASRFSGGTTEAF
TRBV6-5	TRBJ2-1	14	ASSYSWPSSYNEQF
TRBV6-6	TRBJ2-7	10	ASSPRGDEQY
TRBV7-7	TRBJ2-5	14	ASSLGGEWQQETQY
TRBV5-1	TRBJ1-1	13	ASSLVSGKNTEAF
TRBV5-1	TRBJ2-1	13	ASSDGTGSRNEQF
TRBV5-1	TRBJ2-4	11	ASSKGQGDIQY
TRBV19	TRBJ2-2	15	ASSTKTSGIMAGELF
TRBV15	TRBJ1-2	15	ATSRDPSGGVSYGYT
TRBV5-1	TRBJ1-2	12	ASSGEDNISGYT
TRBV7-2	TRBJ1-3	12	ASSLRQGGNTIY